Listed here are 20 T cell receptor beta chains from one sample, sequenced in a study of memory CD4+ T cells and cytomegalovirus serostatus (dated by TCRdb to the late 2010s). A FACSAria II was used to sort memory CD4+ T cells, defined as single viable CD3+CD4+CD8-CD45RO+ cells. Preparation of the library involved the immunoSEQ multiplex PCR assay. TCRdb took over this immuneACCESS table, retaining in-frame rearrangements with V and J assigned. Such tables are incomplete; in checked studies, under half of the missing clones stem from an unresolved V gene, and the remainder is unexplained. The sample table lists 40,000 to 60,000 clones, around four fifths of them with a count of one. Approximately 0.78% of the sample lies in the top ten. The sequenced material came from memory CD4+ T cells from blood. These TCRs come from an adult in good health and CMV-seronegative.

J is TRBJ1-3 and V is TRBV6-1; perhaps TRBD1 as D (6 bases). This CDR3 has 13 residues. Germline loops: CDR1 MNHNS, CDR2 SASEGT. Trimming removed 6 bases at V and 7 bases at J, with 13 bases between. The CDR3 region is CASRDSLRNTIYF. DNA of the CDR3: TGTGCCAGCAGGGACAGTCTGAGGAACACCATATATTTT.

The chain couples TRBV7-2 to TRBJ1-1, with D maybe TRBD1 (6 bases). The germline gives CDR1 SGHTA, CDR2 FQGNSA. The CDR3 loop spans 18 amino acids. V gave up 5 bases and J gave up 6 bases, with 28 bases separating them. CDR3 protein: CASSTRPGEGLLRAEAFF. DNA of the CDR3: TGTGCCAGCAGCACCCGACCAGGGGAGGGCCTCTTAAGGGCTGAAGCTTTCTTT.

This sequence joins TRBV5-1 and TRBJ1-2; no firm D call. This CDR3 is 14 amino acids long. Trimming cost V 0 bases and J 2 bases, with 8 bases left between them. Per germline, CDR1 SGHRS and CDR2 YFSETQ. The chain's CDR3 is CASSLEGGNYGYTF. Written as DNA, the CDR3 is TGCGCCAGCAGCTTGGAGGGCGGCAACTATGGCTACACCTTC.

Concerning this clone: The junction and the germline gene differ at one end; a read error may be behind it. This rearrangement joins TRBV30 to TRBJ1-2; 7 bases match TRBD1. The germline gives CDR1 GTSNPN, CDR2 SVGIG (reference sequence). This CDR3 spans 12 amino acids. Written as DNA, the CDR3 is TGTGCCGGAAGACAGGGAACCTATGGCCACACCTTC. It encodes CAGRQGTYGHTF.

V and J are TRBV10-2 and TRBJ2-6; D tentatively reads TRBD1 or TRBD2 (5 bases each). CDR3 length: 17 residues. V was trimmed by 1 base and J by 0 bases, leaving 10 bases between them. Germline V CDR1 and CDR2: WSHSY, SAAADI. This chain's CDR3 is CASSEWWGSSGANVLTF. CDR3 in DNA: TGCGCCAGCAGTGAGTGGTGGGGGAGCTCTGGGGCCAACGTCCTGACTTTC.

V and J are TRBV6-1 and TRBJ1-2, with 7 bases matching TRBD1. Germline V CDR1 and CDR2: MNHNS, SASEGT. The CDR3 loop spans 15 amino acids. The V segment lost 6 bases and the J segment 6 bases; nucleotides outside the gene matches: 13. The CDR3 loop reads CASSTLIMTGNGYTF. In DNA form, the CDR3 reads TGTGCCAGCAGCACCCTAATCATGACAGGGAATGGCTACACCTTC.

The chain joins TRBV5-1 to TRBJ2-2; TRBD2 matches 12 bases. The CDR3 runs to 15 residues. Germline V lookup: CDR1 SGHRS, CDR2 YFSETQ. The V segment lost 5 bases and the J segment 3 bases; nucleotides outside the gene matches: 2. As DNA, the CDR3 is TGCGCCAGCAGACTAGCGGGGGGCGACACCGGGGAGCTGTTTTTT. This translates into CASRLAGGDTGELFF. The full variable domain, with the rest looked up from reference TRBV5-1 and TRBJ2-2, is KAGVTQTPRYLIKTRGQQVTLSCSPISGHRSVSWYQQTPGQGLQFLFEYFSETQRNKGNFPGRFSGRQFSNSRSEMNVSTLELGDSALYLCASRLAGGDTGELFFGEGSRLTVL.

Written as DNA, the CDR3 is TGTGCCAGCACCAAAGGGGAACAGGCTGGAAACACCATATATTTT. Residues: CASTKGEQAGNTIYF. This chain joins TRBV2 and TRBJ1-3, with a possible D match to TRBD1 (5 bases). CDR3 length equals 15 residues. Looked up from germline, CDR1 is SNHLY and CDR2 is FYNNEI. Deletions cut 7 bases from V and 2 bases from J, with 15 bases between. Looking up the rest from reference TRBV2 and TRBJ1-3 gives the full variable domain: EPEVTQTPSHQVTQMGQEVILRCVPISNHLYFYWYRQILGQKVEFLVSFYNNEISEKSEIFDDQFSVERPDGSNFTLKIRSTKLEDSAMYFCASTKGEQAGNTIYFGEGSWLTVV.

The gene calls are TRBV30 and TRBJ1-1; 8 bases match TRBD1. The CDR3 spans 12 residues. The germline V gene has CDR1 GTSNPN and CDR2 SVGIG (reference sequence). V shed 5 bases and J 4 bases; nucleotides not matched to a gene: 3. The CDR3 protein is CAWGQGGTEAFF. The CDR3 DNA sequence: TGTGCCTGGGGACAGGGTGGCACTGAAGCTTTCTTT. Supplemented by reference TRBV30 and TRBJ1-1, the full variable domain reads SQTIHQWPATLVQPVGSPLSLECTVEGTSNPNLYWYRQAAGRGLQLLFYSVGIGQISSEVPQNLSASRPQDRQFILSSKKLLLSDSGFYLCAWGQGGTEAFFGQGTRLTVV.

The V and J genes are TRBV2 and TRBJ2-7; 13 nucleotides agree with TRBD2. The ends lost 6 bases at V and 9 bases at J; junction bases unmatched: 17. This CDR3 is 17 amino acids long. CDR1 SNHLY and CDR2 FYNNEI come from the germline V gene. CDR3 sequence (DNA): TGTGCCAGCAGGGGGACTAGCGGGACTACCATACGAAAGGGGCAGTACTTC. It encodes CASRGTSGTTIRKGQYF.

This clone was counted a few times. The V and J genes are TRBV2 and TRBJ1-2; possibly TRBD1 for D (5 bases). The CDR3 totals 15 residues. Germline V gene lookup returns CDR1 SNHLY and CDR2 FYNNEI. The V gene lost 3 bases and the J gene lost 2 bases, with 13 bases spanning the gap. In DNA form, the CDR3 reads TGTGCCAGCAGTGAGGCGCCAGGGCGAAACTATGGCTACACCTTC. Its translation: CASSEAPGRNYGYTF.

This clone was picked up one time. CDR3 sequence (DNA): TGCGCCAGCAGCCAAACCCGAGGGAGGAAGAACACTGAAGCTTTCTTT. Translated, it gives CASSQTRGRKNTEAFF. The chain has TRBV4-1 and TRBJ1-1; D not certain. Looked up from germline, CDR1 is MGHRA and CDR2 is YSYEKL. V gave up 2 bases and J gave up 1 base, with 14 bases separating them. This CDR3 spans 16 amino acids.

The genes are TRBV9 and TRBJ1-1; possibly TRBD1 for D (5 bases). This CDR3 contains 15 residues. The germline CDR1 and CDR2 sequences are SGDLS and YYNGEE. V lost 0 bases, J lost 4 bases, and 13 bases lay in between. The CDR3 DNA is TGTGCCAGCAGCGTAGGCCAGGGAGGACGCACTGAAGCTTTCTTT. It is translated as CASSVGQGGRTEAFF.

This chain links TRBV15 with TRBJ2-7; D is possibly TRBD2 (6 bases). V was pared by 0 bases and J by 7 bases, with 19 bases between. Germline V gene data show CDR1 as LNHNV and CDR2 as YYDKDF (reference sequence). The CDR3 is 16 amino acids. CDR3 amino acids: CATSRDVTVGGEEQYF. The CDR3 DNA reads TGTGCCACCAGCAGAGATGTCACGGTCGGGGGTGAGGAGCAGTACTTC.

V is TRBV6-5 and J is TRBJ1-1; D is ambiguous. The CDR3 contains 15 residues. Deletions cut 4 bases from V and 1 base from J, with 13 bases between. Germline CDR1 is MNHEY and CDR2 is SVGAGI. The CDR3 bases are TGTGCCAGCAGTTCCGAACGGGCGCGGAACACTGAAGCTTTCTTT. This codes for CASSSERARNTEAFF.

This rearrangement joins TRBV6-1 to TRBJ1-4, with D unresolved. Germline CDR1 is MNHNS and CDR2 is SASEGT. This CDR3 region has 13 residues. Trimming stripped 5 bases from V and 4 bases from J, with 8 bases between. The CDR3 sequence: CASSLDGNEKLFF. The CDR3 bases are TGTGCCAGCAGTTTGGACGGTAATGAAAAACTGTTTTTT.

A few counts support this clone. The CDR3 DNA sequence: TGTGCCAGCAGTGAGTGGATGGAGGCTGAAGCTTTCTTT. It specifies CASSEWMEAEAFF. The chain is built from TRBV6-1 and TRBJ1-1; D ambiguous. This CDR3 is 13 amino acids long. Trimming removed 3 bases from V and 6 bases from J, with 11 bases in between. Germline assignment: CDR1 MNHNS and CDR2 SASEGT.

V usage is TRBV5-5 and J usage is TRBJ2-5, with D possibly matching TRBD1 (5 bases). V was pared by 4 bases and J by 6 bases, with 22 bases between. The CDR3 runs 16 residues. Looked up from germline, CDR1 is SGHKS and CDR2 is YYEKEE (reference sequence). CDR3 sequence: CASSAQGSLTVQTQYF. For the CDR3, the DNA is TGTGCCAGCAGCGCCCAGGGTAGTCTGACGGTCCAGACCCAGTACTTC.

The chain joins TRBV5-1 to TRBJ2-1; D ambiguous. V lost 3 bases and J 4 bases, leaving 11 bases between the germline ends. Germline assignment: CDR1 SGHRS and CDR2 YFSETQ. The CDR3 has 14 residues. In DNA, the CDR3 is TGCGCCAGCAGCTCCGGTCAAGAGTACAATGAGCAGTTCTTC. Translated, it gives CASSSGQEYNEQFF.

The rearrangement uses TRBV18 and TRBJ1-4, with a tentative D call TRBD1 (6 bases). Germline V gives CDR1 KGHSH, CDR2 LQKENI. This CDR3 comprises 15 residues. V lost 5 bases, J lost 8 bases, and 18 bases lay in between. The CDR3 here is CASSSLQGSGEKLFF. In nucleotides, the CDR3 is TGTGCCAGCTCATCCCTACAGGGCTCGGGCGAAAAACTGTTTTTT.